Sequencing of this TCR beta chain was carried out in a study of CD4 and CD8 cells across lung adenocarcinoma regions. From germline, CDR1 is SGHTA and CDR2 FQGNSA. The CDR3 sequence is 16 residues long. TCRdb processed the PCR reads anew with MiXCR; each CDR3 protein has one entry. Among 7,500 to 10,000 distinct CDR3 sequences, approximately 50% were seen once, and the ten largest hold around 18%. This sequence was found in a male donor with lung adenocarcinoma. The CD4 and CD8 labels of this study may be unreliable. Input material: CD4+ T cells from the margin of a lung tumor. The chain joins TRBV7-2 to TRBJ2-5; 13 bases are shared with TRBD2. The J call is uncertain, as TRBJ2-7 better fits the DNA end. The CDR3 loop is CASSLDGTSGTYEQYF. CDR3 in DNA: TGTGCCAGCAGCCTAGACGGGACTAGCGGGACTTACGAGCAGTACTTC.